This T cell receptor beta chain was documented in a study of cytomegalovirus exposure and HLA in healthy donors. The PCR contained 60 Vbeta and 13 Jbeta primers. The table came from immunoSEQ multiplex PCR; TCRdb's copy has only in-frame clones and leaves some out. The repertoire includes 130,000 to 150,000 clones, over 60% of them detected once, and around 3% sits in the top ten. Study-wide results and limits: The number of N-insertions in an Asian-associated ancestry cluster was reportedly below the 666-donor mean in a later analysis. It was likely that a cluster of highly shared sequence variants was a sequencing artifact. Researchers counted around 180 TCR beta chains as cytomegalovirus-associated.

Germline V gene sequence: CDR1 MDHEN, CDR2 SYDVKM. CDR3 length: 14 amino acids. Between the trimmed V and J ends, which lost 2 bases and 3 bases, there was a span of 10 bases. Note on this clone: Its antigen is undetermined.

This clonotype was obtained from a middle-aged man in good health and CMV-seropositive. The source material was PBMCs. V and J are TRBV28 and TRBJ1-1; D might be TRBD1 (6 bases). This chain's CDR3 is CASSLGGADTEAFF. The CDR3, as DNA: TGTGCCAGCAGTTTAGGGGGCGCGGACACTGAAGCTTTCTTT.